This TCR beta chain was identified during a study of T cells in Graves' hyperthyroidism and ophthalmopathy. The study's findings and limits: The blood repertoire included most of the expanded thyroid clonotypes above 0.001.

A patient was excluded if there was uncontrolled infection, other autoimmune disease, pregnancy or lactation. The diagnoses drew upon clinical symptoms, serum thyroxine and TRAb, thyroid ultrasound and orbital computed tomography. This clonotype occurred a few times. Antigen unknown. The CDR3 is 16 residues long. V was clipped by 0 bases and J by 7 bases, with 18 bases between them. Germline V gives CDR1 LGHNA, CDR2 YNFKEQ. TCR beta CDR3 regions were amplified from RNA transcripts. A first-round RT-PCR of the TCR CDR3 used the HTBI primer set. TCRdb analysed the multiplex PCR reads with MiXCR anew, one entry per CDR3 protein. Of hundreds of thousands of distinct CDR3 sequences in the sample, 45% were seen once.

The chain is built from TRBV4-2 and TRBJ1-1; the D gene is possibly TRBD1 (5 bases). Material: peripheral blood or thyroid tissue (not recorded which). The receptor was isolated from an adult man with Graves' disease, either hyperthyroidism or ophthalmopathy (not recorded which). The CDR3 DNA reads TGTGCCAGCAGCCAAGATCATGTAAGGGGCTTGGTTGAAGCTTTCTTT. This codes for CASSQDHVRGLVEAFF.